This TCR beta chain was observed in a study of blood T cells in healthy people across ages. Next came a second PCR, run for roughly 6 to 11 cycles, which used a sample-barcoded 5' primer along with a J-beta primer mix. TCRdb analysed the 5' RACE reads with MiXCR anew, one entry per CDR3 protein. Among 1,800,000 or so distinct CDR3 sequences listed, about two fifths were seen once. The sample holds a few counts of this clonotype. Its antigen is as yet unknown. The donors, aged roughly 6 to 95, were healthy Caucasians from Russia. The extraction recovered at least 5.5 micrograms of total RNA per sample. Study outcomes and limitations: It was the long-lived donors that had more naive CD4+ cells and higher diversity than aged donors.

Unmatched junction bases numbered 3, after V lost 0 bases and J lost 4 bases. The CDR3 runs 16 residues. The germline V gene has CDR1 SGHVS and CDR2 FNYEAQ. This TCR was recovered from a human donor in good health. The sample taken for sequencing was blood. This chain uses TRBV7-6 with TRBJ2-1, with 10 bases that match TRBD2. This CDR3 is CASSLAVAGGYNEQFF. In DNA, the CDR3 is TGTGCCAGCAGCTTAGCGGTAGCGGGGGGTTACAATGAGCAGTTCTTC.